This TCR beta chain was observed in a study of T-cell reconstitution after alpha-beta-depleted transplantation in children. This clonotype was picked up many times. V dropped 3 bases and J dropped 1; count of bases not matched to a gene: 14. CDR3 length: 19 residues. CDR1 and CDR2 from the germline V gene are SGHTA and FQGNSA. Unique molecular identifiers were incorporated into the prepared TCRbeta library. MiXCR, run by TCRdb on the PCR reads, gives a single entry per CDR3 protein. Of 190,000 or so distinct CDR3 sequences in the sample, 6% to 7% were seen once. The origin of this receptor is a human donor who donated a stem cell graft to a child with Wiskott-Aldrich syndrome. The chain employs TRBV7-2 and TRBJ2-7, with 11 bases that match TRBD2. The sequences come from PBMCs from the stem cell graft donor, collected from the stem cell graft. The CDR3 reads CASSLAPPSSGGPSYEQYF. The CDR3 DNA reads as TGTGCCAGCAGCTTGGCCCCTCCATCTAGCGGGGGGCCTTCCTACGAGCAGTACTTC.